Below are 5 T cell receptor beta chains sequenced from a single sample in a study of shared clonotypes between healthy human individuals. Generated by immunoSEQ multiplex PCR, the TCRdb table keeps only in-frame clones and is missing some. In the table there are 2.3 million or so clones, approximately 95% of which are singletons. Sequences were obtained from naive CD4+ T cells from PBMCs. The subset denotes: CD45RA+ positively selected. The receptors shown here come from a man aged 18 to 30 in good health. Some clones in this sample may be carry-over from other donors' samples.

The V gene is TRBV5-4, the J gene TRBJ2-7; D may be TRBD2 (6 bases). The CDR3 has 14 residues. The ends were cut back, 4 bases at V and 7 bases at J, with 18 bases in the middle. Germline assignment: CDR1 SGHNT and CDR2 YYREEE (reference sequence). CDR3 amino acids: CASSAGTSPKEQYF. CDR3 DNA: TGTGCCAGCAGCGCGGGGACCTCTCCTAAAGAGCAGTACTTC. Variable domain in full (rest from reference TRBV5-4 and TRBJ2-7): ETGVTQSPTHLIKTRGQQVTLRCSSQSGHNTVSWYQQALGQGPQFIFQYYREEENGRGNFPPRFSGLQFPNYSSELNVNALELDDSALYLCASSAGTSPKEQYFGPGTRLTVT.

This chain uses TRBV7-7 with TRBJ2-1; D unclear. CDR1 and CDR2 (germline): SSHAT, FNYEAQ (reference sequence). There are 13 residues in the CDR3. V lost 0 bases to trimming and J lost 8 bases, with 8 bases between them. CDR3 region: CASSLAGQDEQFF. The CDR3 DNA reads as TGTGCCAGCAGCTTAGCGGGCCAGGATGAGCAGTTCTTC.

The rearrangement links TRBV7-3 to TRBJ2-5; D may match TRBD1 or TRBD2 (7 bases each). V was shortened by 5 bases and J by 5 bases, with 18 bases between the two germline ends. The germline V gene encodes CDR1 SGHTA and CDR2 FQGTGA. CDR3 length equals 15 residues. The CDR3 region has the DNA TGTGCCAGCAGCCCCGGACAGGCCGGGGGGGAGACCCAGTACTTC. Translating gives CASSPGQAGGETQYF.

The rearrangement joins TRBV7-9 to TRBJ2-7, with D uncertain. The CDR3 loop spans 15 amino acids. Trimming pared 1 base from V and 0 bases from J, leaving 10 bases between. Germline CDR1 SEHNR, CDR2 FQNEAQ (reference sequence). In nucleotides, the CDR3 is TGTGCCAGCAGCTTAGGTGACTGGAGCTCCTACGAGCAGTACTTC. This encodes CASSLGDWSSYEQYF.

This chain links TRBV4-1 with TRBJ2-5; D is ambiguous. Trimming pared 0 bases from V and 5 bases from J, leaving 13 bases between. Germline CDR1 and CDR2: MGHRA and YSYEKL. This CDR3 region has 15 residues. The CDR3 loop reads CASSQETAVGETQYF. CDR3 nucleotide sequence: TGCGCCAGCAGCCAAGAAACGGCGGTCGGGGAGACCCAGTACTTC.